This T cell receptor beta chain was recorded in a study of human T cells and chemical hapten exposure. Study-wide findings and caveats: Expanded TCRs showed more large CDR3 clusters than pre-sensitization or healthy control sets.

Attachment of unique molecular identifiers to individual cDNA molecules was performed in the library. TCRdb passed the RACE reads through MiXCR, listing each CDR3 protein once. The table has approximately 320,000 distinct CDR3 sequences, 5.5% seen once. V lost 0 bases and J lost 6, with 17 bases in between. Germline CDR1 is LGHNA and CDR2 is YSLEER. CDR3 length: 16 residues. Time point denoted: pre-sensitization, week 0. Treatment meaning: therapeutic diphenylcyclopropenone sensitization with weekly scalp DPC. Prior to each patch test being applied, blood was drawn. This clonotype was seen ten or more times. Its specificity is unknown.

The starting material was whole blood, obtained in connection with sensitization to the hapten diphenylcyclopropenone (DPC). The receptor's source is a woman aged 18-29 years with alopecia areata. Some clones in this sample may be carry-over from other donors' samples. This chain connects TRBV4-3 to TRBJ1-1; D ambiguous. CDR3 nucleotide sequence: TGCGCCAGCAGCCAAGATATGGGTCCGGCGGTACCTGAAGCTTTCTTT. This sequence encodes CASSQDMGPAVPEAFF.